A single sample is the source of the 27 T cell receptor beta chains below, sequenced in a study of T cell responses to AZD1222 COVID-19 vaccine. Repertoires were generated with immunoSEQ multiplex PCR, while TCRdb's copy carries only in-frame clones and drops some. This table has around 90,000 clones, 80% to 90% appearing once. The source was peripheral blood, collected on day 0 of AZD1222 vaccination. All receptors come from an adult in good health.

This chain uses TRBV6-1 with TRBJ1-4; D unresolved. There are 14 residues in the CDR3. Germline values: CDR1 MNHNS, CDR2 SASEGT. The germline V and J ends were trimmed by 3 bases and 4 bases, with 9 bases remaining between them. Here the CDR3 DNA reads TGTGCCAGCAGTGACAGCTGGGTTAATGAAAAACTGTTTTTT. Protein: CASSDSWVNEKLFF.

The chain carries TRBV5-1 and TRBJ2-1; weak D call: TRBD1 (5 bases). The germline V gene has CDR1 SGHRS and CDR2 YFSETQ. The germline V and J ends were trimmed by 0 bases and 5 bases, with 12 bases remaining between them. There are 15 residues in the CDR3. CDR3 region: CASSLVQGRNNEQFF. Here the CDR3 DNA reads TGCGCCAGCAGCTTGGTTCAGGGAAGGAACAATGAGCAGTTCTTC.

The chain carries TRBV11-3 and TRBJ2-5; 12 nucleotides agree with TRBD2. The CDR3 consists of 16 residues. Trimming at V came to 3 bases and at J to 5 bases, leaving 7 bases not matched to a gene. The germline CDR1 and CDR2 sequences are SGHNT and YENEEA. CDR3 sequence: CASSFLTSGSLETQYF. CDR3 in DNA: TGTGCCAGCAGCTTTCTGACTAGCGGGAGTTTGGAGACCCAGTACTTC.

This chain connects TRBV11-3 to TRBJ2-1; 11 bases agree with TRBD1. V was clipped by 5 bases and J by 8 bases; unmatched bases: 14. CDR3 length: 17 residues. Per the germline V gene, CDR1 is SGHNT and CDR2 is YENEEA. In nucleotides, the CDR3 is TGTGCCAGCAGCCTTCCGTTTTCGGACAGGGGGCTGGATGAGCAGTTCTTC. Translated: CASSLPFSDRGLDEQFF.

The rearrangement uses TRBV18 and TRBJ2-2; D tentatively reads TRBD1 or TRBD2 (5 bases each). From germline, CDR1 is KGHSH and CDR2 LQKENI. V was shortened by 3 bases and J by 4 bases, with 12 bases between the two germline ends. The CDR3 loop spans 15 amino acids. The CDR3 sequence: CASSPGDPTTGELFF. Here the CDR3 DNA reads TGTGCCAGCTCACCGGGGGACCCCACCACCGGGGAGCTGTTTTTT.

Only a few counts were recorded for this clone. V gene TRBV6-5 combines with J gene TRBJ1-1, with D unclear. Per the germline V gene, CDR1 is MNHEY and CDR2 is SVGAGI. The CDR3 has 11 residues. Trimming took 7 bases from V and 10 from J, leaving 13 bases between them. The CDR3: CASTTLGLAFF. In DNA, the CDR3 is TGTGCCAGCACTACATTGGGTTTAGCTTTCTTT.

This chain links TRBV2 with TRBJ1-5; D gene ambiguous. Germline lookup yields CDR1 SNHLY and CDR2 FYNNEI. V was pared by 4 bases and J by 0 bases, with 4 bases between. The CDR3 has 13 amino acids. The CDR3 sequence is CASSAYSNQPQHF. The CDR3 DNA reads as TGTGCCAGCAGTGCCTATAGCAATCAGCCCCAGCATTTT.

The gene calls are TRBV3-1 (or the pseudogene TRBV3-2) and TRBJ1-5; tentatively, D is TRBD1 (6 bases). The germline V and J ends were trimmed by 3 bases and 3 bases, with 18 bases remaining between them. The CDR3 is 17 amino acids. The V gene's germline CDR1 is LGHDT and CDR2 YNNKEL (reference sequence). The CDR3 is CASSQFVTGRPNQPQHF. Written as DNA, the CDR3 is TGTGCCAGCAGCCAGTTTGTAACAGGGCGCCCCAATCAGCCCCAGCATTTT.

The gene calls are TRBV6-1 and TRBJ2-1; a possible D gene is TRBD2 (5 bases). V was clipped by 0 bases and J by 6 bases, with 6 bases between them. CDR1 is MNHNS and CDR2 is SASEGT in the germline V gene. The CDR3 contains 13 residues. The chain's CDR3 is CASSEAGSNEQFF. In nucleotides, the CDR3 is TGTGCCAGCAGTGAAGCGGGGAGCAATGAGCAGTTCTTC.

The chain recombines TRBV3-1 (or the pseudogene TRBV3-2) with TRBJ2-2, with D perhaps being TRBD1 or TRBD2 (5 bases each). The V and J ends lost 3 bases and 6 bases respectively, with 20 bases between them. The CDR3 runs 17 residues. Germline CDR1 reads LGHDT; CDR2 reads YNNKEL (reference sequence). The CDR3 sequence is CASSHQVRGSHAGELFF. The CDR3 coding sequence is TGTGCCAGCAGCCACCAAGTCCGGGGCTCGCACGCCGGGGAGCTGTTTTTT.

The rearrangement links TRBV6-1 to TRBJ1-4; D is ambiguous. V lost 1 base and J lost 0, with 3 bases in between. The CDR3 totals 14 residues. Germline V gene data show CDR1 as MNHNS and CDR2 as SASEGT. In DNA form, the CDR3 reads TGTGCCAGCAGTGAAGGGGCAACTAATGAAAAACTGTTTTTT. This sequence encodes CASSEGATNEKLFF.

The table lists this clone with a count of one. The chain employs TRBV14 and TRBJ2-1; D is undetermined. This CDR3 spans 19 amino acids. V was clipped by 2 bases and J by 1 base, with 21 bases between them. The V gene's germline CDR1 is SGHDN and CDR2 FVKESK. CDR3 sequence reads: CASSQWFRGPLGSYNEQFF. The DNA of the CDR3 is TGTGCCAGCAGCCAATGGTTCCGTGGACCATTGGGGTCCTACAATGAGCAGTTCTTC.

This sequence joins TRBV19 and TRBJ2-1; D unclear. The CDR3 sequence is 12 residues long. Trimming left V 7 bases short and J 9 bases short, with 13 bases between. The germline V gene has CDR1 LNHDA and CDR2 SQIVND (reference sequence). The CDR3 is CASTDTALEQFF. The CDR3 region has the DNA TGTGCCAGTACCGATACAGCACTTGAGCAGTTCTTC.

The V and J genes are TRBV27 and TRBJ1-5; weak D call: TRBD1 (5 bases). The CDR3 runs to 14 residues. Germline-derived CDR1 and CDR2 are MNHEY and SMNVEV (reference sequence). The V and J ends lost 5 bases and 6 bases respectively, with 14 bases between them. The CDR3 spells CASSINTGGQPQHF. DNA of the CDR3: TGTGCCAGCAGTATAAATACGGGGGGTCAGCCCCAGCATTTT.

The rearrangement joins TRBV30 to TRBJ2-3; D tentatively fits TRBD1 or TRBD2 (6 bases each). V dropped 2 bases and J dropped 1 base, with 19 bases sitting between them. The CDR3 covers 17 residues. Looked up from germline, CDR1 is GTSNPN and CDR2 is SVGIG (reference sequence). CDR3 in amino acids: CAWSRARGLVGTDTQYF. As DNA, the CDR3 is TGTGCCTGGAGTCGGGCCCGGGGGCTAGTTGGCACAGATACGCAGTATTTT.

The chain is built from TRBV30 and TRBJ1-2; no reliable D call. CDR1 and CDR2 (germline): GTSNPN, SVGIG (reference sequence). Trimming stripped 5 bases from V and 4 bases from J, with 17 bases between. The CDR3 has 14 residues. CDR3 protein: CAWGTQDQLYGYTF. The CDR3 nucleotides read TGTGCCTGGGGAACACAAGACCAGCTCTATGGCTACACCTTC.

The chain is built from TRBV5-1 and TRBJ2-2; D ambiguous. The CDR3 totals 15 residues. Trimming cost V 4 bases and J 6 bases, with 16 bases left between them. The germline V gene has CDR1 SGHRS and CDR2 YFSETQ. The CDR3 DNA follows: TGCGCCAGCAGCCTGATGACGATAAAGCCCGGGGAGCTGTTTTTT. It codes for CASSLMTIKPGELFF.

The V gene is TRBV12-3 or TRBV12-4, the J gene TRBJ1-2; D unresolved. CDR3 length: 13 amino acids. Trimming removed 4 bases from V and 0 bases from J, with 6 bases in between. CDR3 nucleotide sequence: TGTGCCAGCAGTTCAGGTTCTAACTATGGCTACACCTTC. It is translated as CASSSGSNYGYTF.

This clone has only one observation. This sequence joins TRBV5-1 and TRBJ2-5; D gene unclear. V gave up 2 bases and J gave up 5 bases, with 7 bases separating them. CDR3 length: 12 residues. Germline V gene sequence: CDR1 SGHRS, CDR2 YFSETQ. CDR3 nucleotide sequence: TGCGCCAGCAGCTTCCCCGGGGAGACCCAGTACTTC. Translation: CASSFPGETQYF.

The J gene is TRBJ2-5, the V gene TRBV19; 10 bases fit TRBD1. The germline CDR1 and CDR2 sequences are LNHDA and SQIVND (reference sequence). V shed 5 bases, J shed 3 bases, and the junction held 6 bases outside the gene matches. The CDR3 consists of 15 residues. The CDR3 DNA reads TGTGCCAGTAGTGGAACCGGGACAGGGGAAGAGACCCAGTACTTC. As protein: CASSGTGTGEETQYF.

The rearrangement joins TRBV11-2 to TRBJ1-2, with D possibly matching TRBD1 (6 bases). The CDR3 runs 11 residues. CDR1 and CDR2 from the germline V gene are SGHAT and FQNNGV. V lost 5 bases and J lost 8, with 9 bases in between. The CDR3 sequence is CASSGRGGYTF. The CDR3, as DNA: TGTGCCAGCAGCGGCAGGGGAGGCTACACCTTC.

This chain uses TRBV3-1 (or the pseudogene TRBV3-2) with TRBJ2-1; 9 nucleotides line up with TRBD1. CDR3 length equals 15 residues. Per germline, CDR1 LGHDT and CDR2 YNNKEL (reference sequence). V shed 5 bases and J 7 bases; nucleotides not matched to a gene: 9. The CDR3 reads CASSTTGTGFNEQFF. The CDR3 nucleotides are TGTGCCAGCAGCACAACCGGGACAGGGTTTAATGAGCAGTTCTTC.

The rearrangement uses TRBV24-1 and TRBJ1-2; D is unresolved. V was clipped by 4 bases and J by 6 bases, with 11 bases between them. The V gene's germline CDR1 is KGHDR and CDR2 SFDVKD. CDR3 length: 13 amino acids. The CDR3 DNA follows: TGTGCCACCAGTGAACCGAACGAGAATGGCTACACCTTC. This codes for CATSEPNENGYTF.

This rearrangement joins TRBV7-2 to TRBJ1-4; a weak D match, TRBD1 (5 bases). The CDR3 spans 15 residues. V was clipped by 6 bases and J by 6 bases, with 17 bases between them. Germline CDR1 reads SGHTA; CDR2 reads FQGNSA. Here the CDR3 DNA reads TGTGCCAGCAGTCCCGGTGGGGGAGGCGATGAAAAACTGTTTTTT. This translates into CASSPGGGGDEKLFF.

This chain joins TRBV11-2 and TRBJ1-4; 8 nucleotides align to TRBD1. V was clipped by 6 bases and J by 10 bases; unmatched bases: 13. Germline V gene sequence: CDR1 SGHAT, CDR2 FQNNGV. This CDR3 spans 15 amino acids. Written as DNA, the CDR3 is TGTGCCAGCAGGCTCCACGACAGGGGAATTGGAAAACTGTTTTTT. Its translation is CASRLHDRGIGKLFF.

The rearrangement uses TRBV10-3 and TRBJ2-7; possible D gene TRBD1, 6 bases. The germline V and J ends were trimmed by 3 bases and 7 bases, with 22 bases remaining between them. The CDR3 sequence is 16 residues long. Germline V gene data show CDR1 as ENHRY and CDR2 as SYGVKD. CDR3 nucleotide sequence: TGTGCCATCAGTGACACTACCGGGACACGAACGTGGGAGCAGTACTTC. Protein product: CAISDTTGTRTWEQYF.

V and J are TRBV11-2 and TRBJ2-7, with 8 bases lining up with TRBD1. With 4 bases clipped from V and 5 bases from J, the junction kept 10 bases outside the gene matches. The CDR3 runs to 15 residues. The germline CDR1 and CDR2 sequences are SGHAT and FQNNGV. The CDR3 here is CASSSDRTGKDEQYF. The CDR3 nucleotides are TGTGCCAGCAGCTCGGATAGGACAGGGAAGGACGAGCAGTACTTC.